This TCR beta chain was captured in a study of tumor and adjacent non-tumor tissue in lung cancer (dated by TCRdb to 2016 to 2018). At the level of the whole study: Of the cohort, about a dozen patients had adenocarcinoma, 2 had squamous cell carcinoma and 1 had small cell lung cancer. The roughly 15 patients were aged about 31 to 76 years, included approximately ten men and 5 women, and had TNM stage I to III disease. Some 30 paired specimens, one tumor and one normal lung sample per patient, were profiled by TCRbeta CDR3 sequencing. In total, sequencing yielded 125,075,908 productive TCRbeta reads, which works out to an average of about 4.17 million reads per sample. The study compared bulk TCRbeta repertoires from lung tumor tissue and matched distant non-tumor lung tissue of about 15 lung cancer patients.

As concerns this clonotype: No antigen is known for it. At one end the junction does not follow the germline gene, possibly because of a read error.

CDR1 and CDR2 (MNHNS, SASEGT) derive from the germline V gene. Spanning cysteine to phenylalanine, the CDR3 consists of 16 amino acids. Here the CDR3 DNA is all that survives: 48 bases in frame from base 1. Results and caveats for the whole study, not just this receptor: In normal lung, the top 100 clones accounted for a significantly larger cumulative share of the repertoire than in tumor tissue. TCR diversity was significantly higher in younger patients, and higher tumor TCR diversity was associated with shorter overall and disease-free survival. The methods do not name the sequencing platform or mention unique molecular identifiers. Only approximately 14 patients were in the cohort, and the authors stated that larger samples and more detailed clinical data are needed. Significantly higher TCR diversity (inverse Simpson) was observed in tumor tissue than in normal lung tissue (approximately 440 vs 150, P = 0.0075, Mann-Whitney U test). Peripheral blood was not sequenced, so blood TCRbeta repertoires were not examined in the lung cancer patients of the study.

Bulk unsorted tissue served as the source for RNA extraction, and RNA quality was assessed using a NanoDrop ND-1000 and an Agilent 2100. Normal lung samples were distant non-tumor tissue taken more than 3 cm from the tumor edge. The donors were newly diagnosed lung cancer patients admitted for thoracic surgery in China from August to November 2014 who had not received prior chemotherapy. The study excluded patients who had received radiotherapy or chemotherapy before or who had another cancer at the same time. Pieces of surgical tissue measuring about 1-2 cm3 were kept in RNAlater solution and stored at -80 degrees C until use. Library generation was performed with multiplex PCR. Sequencing was performed on an Illumina HiSeq 2500. TCRbeta libraries were constructed through three rounds of nested PCR with primers (Table S4) according to protocols modified from ARM-PCR. Before sequencing, PCR products of 200-500 bp were cut from the gel and purified using the QIAquick gel extraction kit. The paper's data handling went like this. Trimmomatic was used to clean the reads, FLASH merged the cleaned reads into complete CDR3 sequences, and MiTCR assigned the sequences to V(D)J germline segments. VDJtools was used to compute clonal diversity as the inverse Simpson's index. In-frame sequences without a premature stop codon were defined as productive reads. The public reads were reprocessed in TCRdb via fastp at Q25 and MiXCR, keeping in-frame beta chains. Entries are consolidated by CDR3 protein sequence, retaining the most common genes and DNA. The V and J calls, along with clone size, are taken from TCRdb and not from the paper's own processing. This sample is represented by fewer than 75,000 distinct CDR3 sequences; more than 75% of them were singletons. The top ten constitute 40% to 50% of the sample.

Material: distant non-tumor lung tissue. The V gene is TRBV6-1 and the J gene is TRBJ2-2; possibly the D gene is TRBD2, per 5 matching bases. This TCR was sampled from a man aged 55-75 years with non-small cell lung cancer. Read as DNA, the sequence is TGTGCCAGCGGTGGGTTAGGCACCACCTCAACCGGGGAGCTGTTTTTC. Its amino acids are CASGGLGTTSTGELFF.